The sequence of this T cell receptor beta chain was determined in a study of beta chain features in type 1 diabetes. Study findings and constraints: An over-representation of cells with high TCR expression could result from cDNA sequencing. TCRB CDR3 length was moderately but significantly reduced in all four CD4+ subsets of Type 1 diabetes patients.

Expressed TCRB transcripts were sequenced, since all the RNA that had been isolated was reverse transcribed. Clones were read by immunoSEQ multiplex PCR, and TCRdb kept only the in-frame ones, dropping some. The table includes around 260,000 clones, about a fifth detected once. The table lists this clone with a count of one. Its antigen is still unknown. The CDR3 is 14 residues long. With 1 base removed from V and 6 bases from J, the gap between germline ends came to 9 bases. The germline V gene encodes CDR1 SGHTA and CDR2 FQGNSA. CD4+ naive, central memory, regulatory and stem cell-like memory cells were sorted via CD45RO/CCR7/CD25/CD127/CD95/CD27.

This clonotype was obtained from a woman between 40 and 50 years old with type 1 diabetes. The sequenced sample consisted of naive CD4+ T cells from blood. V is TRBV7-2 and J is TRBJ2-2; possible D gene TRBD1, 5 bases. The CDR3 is CASSLVSGPGELFF. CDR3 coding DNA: TGTGCCAGCAGCTTAGTATCAGGGCCCGGGGAGCTGTTTTTT.